This T cell receptor (beta chain) was observed in a study of blood T cell repertoires in COVID-19. Study context: The United States, Italy and Spain supplied acute and convalescent COVID-19 samples. The cDNA or gDNA used as material had been derived from T cells, B-cell-depleted T cells, or PBMCs.

V was shortened by 5 bases and J by 6 bases, with 5 bases between the two germline ends. The CDR3 sequence is 10 residues long. The germline gives CDR1 SGDLS, CDR2 YYNGEE. In the authors' methods: Nucleated cell number was recorded as an estimate derived from reference gene primer amplification. Measured with immunoSEQ multiplex PCR; TCRdb has only the in-frame clones, and not every one. The V and J calls and clone size are taken from that table; D and trimming were inferred from the DNA. Here the sample spans more than 40,000 clones, 75% to 90% being singletons. The specimen was peripheral blood. This sequence originates from a human donor in a cohort sampled during active COVID-19. This chain links TRBV9 with TRBJ1-2, with D tentatively TRBD1 (5 bases). CDR3 in amino acids: CASRGDGYTF. The CDR3 DNA follows: TGTGCCAGCAGAGGGGATGGCTACACCTTC.